Sequencing of this TCR beta chain was carried out in a study of shared clonotypes between healthy human individuals. This clone occurred once. Assay used: immunoSEQ multiplex PCR; TCRdb lists only in-frame clones, some missing. Of 980,000 or so clones in the sample, 60% to 85% were seen once. V lost 4 bases and J 8 bases, leaving 20 bases between the germline ends. This CDR3 is built from 16 residues. Germline V gene lookup returns CDR1 MDHEN and CDR2 SYDVKM. The chain joins TRBV28 to TRBJ2-2; D may be TRBD2 (7 bases). Sequencing input: memory CD4+ T cells sorted from blood. As for subset: CD45RA-negative fraction. This sequence was found in a man aged 18 to 29 in good health. The chain's CDR3 is CASSSLAGAGLGELFF. CDR3 DNA: TGTGCCAGCAGTTCCCTTGCGGGGGCGGGTTTGGGGGAGCTGTTTTTT.